This paragraph reports one TCR beta chain. The record originates from a study of blood T cell repertoires in COVID-19. The wider study: Specimens from acute and convalescent COVID-19 originated in the United States, Italy and Spain. T cells, B-cell-depleted T cells, or PBMCs provided the cDNA or gDNA that served as material.

V dropped 2 bases and J dropped 4; count of bases not matched to a gene: 8. This CDR3 is 15 amino acids long. The germline CDR1 and CDR2 sequences are SGHRS and YFSETQ. In the original processing: It was from reference gene primer amplification that nucleated cell counts were estimated. The data were produced by immunoSEQ multiplex PCR, yet TCRdb's version contains in-frame clones alone and is incomplete. The V and J calls and clone size were taken over from that table, and D and trimming were inferred from the DNA. The sample has hundreds of thousands of clones, approximately 91% seen once. Sequencing input: peripheral blood. The receptor's source is a woman aged 60-70 years with acute or convalescent COVID-19. V is TRBV5-1 and J is TRBJ2-5; 7 nucleotides align to TRBD2. This chain's CDR3 is CASSLEGRVAETQYF. The DNA for the CDR3 is TGCGCCAGCAGCTTAGAGGGGAGGGTTGCAGAGACCCAGTACTTC.